This paragraph reports one TCR beta chain. Its recognized antigen is unknown. Base qualities are not provided; no much larger clone lies one nucleotide away. CDR1 LGHNT and CDR2 FRNRAP are derived from the germline V gene. V loses 0 bases, J loses 3 bases, and the germline ends lie 12 bases apart. Its CDR3 holds 15 amino acids, cysteine through phenylalanine. The retained sequence is limited to the CDR3, 45 bases, with the frame set at the first base. This record belongs to a study of blood T cell repertoires in COVID-19 (TCRdb year 2020). For the wider study: The collaborator samples originated in the United States, Italy and Spain and spanned the acute and convalescent phases of COVID-19. The material from the prospective study consisted of cDNA or gDNA derived from T cells, B-cell-depleted T cells, or PBMCs. Deeply sampled blood TCRbeta repertoires from subjects exposed to, actively infected with, or recovered from COVID-19 were included in the dataset. The repertoires were released in a freely available public database intended as a resource for research on the immune response to SARS-CoV-2. The samples were drawn from the first 160 participants of the ongoing ImmuneRACE study and from 950 to 1,500 subjects provided by 6 global collaborators. Nearly every sample came with metadata listing a de-identified subject ID, COVID-19 status, age in years and sex. Where available, HLA class I and class II types were taken from metadata supplied by the sample provider and were not determined by assay-based typing.

TCRbeta CDR3 regions were amplified from genomic DNA using the immunoSEQ Assay, a bias-controlled multiplex PCR. The paper's processing steps were these. The number of nucleated cells in each sample was estimated from the amplification of reference gene primers within the assay. Sequence reads were collapsed and filtered to measure the absolute abundance of every unique TCRbeta CDR3 rearrangement. For each sample, productive Simpson clonality was calculated as the square root of Simpson's diversity index across productive rearrangements. Here the immuneACCESS table is served through TCRdb, limited to in-frame sequences with V and J called. Missing clones are a known gap in these copies; in checked studies unresolved V genes cover under half, and the rest lacks a known reason. V, J and clone size reflect that table, while D and trimming were determined from the DNA. Here the sample has some 300,000 clones; 75% to 90% occur a single time. 1.7% of the sample lies in the top ten.

Participants in the prospective study were enrolled through a virtual design, were aged roughly 18 to 100 years, and lived in approximately 25 United States geographic areas. To assign participants to cohorts, the prospective study relied on clinical history that participants themselves reported in a screening survey and a study questionnaire. Recovered participants in ImmuneRACE Cohort 3 were defined as having two consecutive negative NP/OP PCR tests, clearance from a healthcare professional, or resolution of symptoms. In the prospective study, mobile phlebotomists collected whole blood, serum and a nasopharyngeal or oropharyngeal swab from each participant. Additional blood draws and questionnaires over an approximately two-month period could optionally be provided by prospective study participants. Blood samples from the prospective study were shipped frozen or at room temperature prior to DNA extraction.

General study outcomes and caveats: Clinical and demographic metadata were provided uncurated, with the amount varying by source and participant.

Rearrangement joined TRBV12-5 to TRBJ2-7; the D segment could be TRBD2, given 6 matching bases. This receptor was taken from a woman in her 40s who had recovered from COVID-19. Sequencing was carried out using PBMCs or T cells enriched from blood (not recorded which). The CDR3 reads CASGLVAGSYYEQYF. The DNA sequence is TGTGCTAGTGGTTTGGTGGCGGGATCTTACTACGAGCAGTACTTC.